This TCR beta chain was documented in a study of T cell clones after liver transplantation. Study context: Liver transplant recipients had immunosuppression withdrawal attempted within 2 years. Three of eight recipients were HCV-positive; others had non-autoimmune, non-viral indications. Whole-study results and caveats: Post-transplant time points were not standardized, so conclusions are preliminary. Compared with third party-reactive sequences, donor-reactive ones declined more, independent of withdrawal success.

This clone has a handful of counts. Its antigen remains unidentified. The CDR3 has 16 amino acids. Germline V lookup: CDR1 SGHNT, CDR2 YENEEA. The germline V and J ends were trimmed by 2 bases and 0 bases, with 11 bases remaining between them. Profiling relied on immunoSEQ multiplex PCR, and the TCRdb table lists in-frame clones only, not all of them. Seen here are approximately 8,800 clones, almost 80% observed once, and the top ten hold more than 15%. The chain uses TRBV11-3 and TRBJ1-5; possibly TRBD1 for D (5 bases). The TCR sequence derives from a human donor who received a liver transplant. The sequences come from CD8+ T cells from blood, collected before liver transplant. Here the CDR3 reads CASSLIRGISNQPQHF. The CDR3 DNA is TGTGCCAGCAGCTTAATACGGGGCATTAGCAATCAGCCCCAGCATTTT.